This T cell receptor beta chain appears in the sequencing data of a study of blood T cell repertoires in COVID-19. Looking at the study overall: Collection of acute and convalescent COVID-19 samples took place in the United States, Italy and Spain. PBMCs, B-cell-depleted T cells, or T cells provided the cDNA or gDNA that made up the material.

Looked up from germline, CDR1 is LGHDT and CDR2 is YNNKEL (reference sequence). This CDR3 region has 12 residues. The ends were cut back, 0 bases at V and 4 bases at J, with 4 bases in the middle. Under the authors' procedure: Estimation of nucleated cell counts relied on the amplification of reference gene primers. Repertoires were generated with immunoSEQ multiplex PCR, while TCRdb's copy carries only in-frame clones and drops some. The DNA was the basis for D and trimming; V, J and clone size are from that table. Altogether just over 300,000 clones are present, roughly nine tenths being singletons, with the ten largest covering about 2.3%.

The origin of this receptor is a man between 18 and 29 years old with active or convalescent COVID-19. The sequencing input was peripheral blood. This sequence joins TRBV3-1 (or the pseudogene TRBV3-2) and TRBJ2-7; D is ambiguous. CDR3 sequence: CASSQEEYEQYF. In nucleotides, the CDR3 is TGTGCCAGCAGCCAAGAGGAGTACGAGCAGTACTTC.